The 14 T cell receptor beta chains given below trace back to one sample, sequenced in a study of T cells in Graves' hyperthyroidism and ophthalmopathy. Using RNA transcripts as the source, TCR beta CDR3 regions were amplified. In the first-round RT-PCR of the TCR CDR3, the HTBI primer set was used. TCRdb itself ran the multiplex PCR reads through MiXCR, one entry per CDR3 protein. The sample lists nearly 600,000 distinct CDR3 sequences, approximately 15% seen once, with about 6.6% in the top ten. The sample taken for sequencing was blood. Source of these receptors: a woman between 18 and 29 years old with Graves' ophthalmopathy.

A few counts support this clonotype. This may be a read error, as it is one base from a much larger clone. The genes are TRBV12-3 or TRBV12-4 and TRBJ2-7; weak D call: TRBD1 (5 bases). The CDR3 totals 15 residues. The V gene lost 5 bases and the J gene lost 0 bases, with 14 bases spanning the gap. This CDR3 reads CASSSTGYPSYEQYF. In DNA form, the CDR3 reads TGTGCCAGCAGTAGTACAGGATACCCCTCCTACGAGCAGTACTTC.

This clonotype was detected many times. The rearrangement joins TRBV7-8 to TRBJ2-2; perhaps TRBD2 as D (6 bases). CDR1 SGHVS and CDR2 FQNEAQ come from the germline V gene. The CDR3 covers 17 residues. Trimming cost V 5 bases and J 5 bases, with 21 bases left between them. CDR3 coding DNA: TGTGCCAGCAGCGCGGGGAGGCTAGCGCGAAGAACCGGGGAGCTGTTTTTT. Encoded protein: CASSAGRLARRTGELFF.

This clonotype was seen ten or more times. The V gene is TRBV6-1, the J gene TRBJ1-5, with D perhaps matching TRBD1 (6 bases). The CDR3 spans 16 residues. The germline gives CDR1 MNHNS, CDR2 SASEGT. Trimming shortened V by 6 bases and J by 0 bases, and 15 bases separated the two germline ends. The DNA of the CDR3 is TGTGCCAGCAGCCAGGGGTTCTCCTATAGCAATCAGCCCCAGCATTTT. Translating gives CASSQGFSYSNQPQHF.

The chain employs TRBV7-2 and TRBJ2-1; 7 bases are a match to TRBD2. Germline trimming cut 5 bases from V and 8 bases from J; bases unmatched to any gene: 12. The CDR3 sequence is 15 residues long. Germline V CDR1 and CDR2: SGHTA, FQGNSA. For the CDR3, the DNA is TGTGCCAGCAGCCTTTTTGGGGGGGAGGAACATGAGCAGTTCTTC. This sequence encodes CASSLFGGEEHEQFF.

There are a few counts of this clonotype. This chain joins TRBV29-1 and TRBJ1-2; D is unresolved. Germline loops: CDR1 SQVTM, CDR2 ANQGSEA. Trimming took off 0 bases at V and 8 bases at J, with 4 bases between the two ends. This CDR3 is 10 amino acids long. CDR3 sequence reads: CSVEDLGYTF. The CDR3 nucleotides read TGCAGCGTTGAAGATCTGGGCTACACCTTC.

The rearrangement links TRBV12-3 or TRBV12-4 to TRBJ2-1; 9 bases fit TRBD2. Unmatched junction bases numbered 13, after V lost 6 bases and J lost 10 bases. The CDR3 covers 15 residues. The CDR3 DNA reads as TGTGCCAGCAGCCCTGGGGCTAGCGGGAAGGAAGAGCAGTTCTTC. It translates to CASSPGASGKEEQFF.

This clonotype occurred many times. The gene calls are TRBV2 and TRBJ1-1; D is possibly TRBD1 (5 bases). Germline CDR1 SNHLY, CDR2 FYNNEI. Trimming left V 2 bases short and J 11 bases short, with 12 bases between. CDR3 size: 12 residues. The CDR3 here is CASSELGRVAFF. CDR3 in DNA: TGTGCCAGCAGTGAATTGGGCAGGGTGGCTTTCTTT.

There are a few counts of this clonotype. The chain employs TRBV5-4 and TRBJ2-5; tentatively, D is TRBD1 (5 bases). The V end lost 0 bases, the J end lost 5 bases, and 17 bases lay between the germline ends. Germline CDR1 and CDR2: SGHNT and YYREEE (reference sequence). The CDR3 covers 16 residues. This CDR3 reads CASSLGAPGRGETQYF. The CDR3, as DNA: TGTGCCAGCAGCTTGGGGGCCCCGGGTAGGGGTGAGACCCAGTACTTC.

This clonotype was seen many times. The CDR3: CATSDSGIGETQYF. CDR3 DNA sequence: TGTGCCACCAGTGATTCCGGGATTGGGGAGACCCAGTACTTC. The rearrangement uses TRBV24-1 and TRBJ2-5; maybe TRBD2 (5 bases). CDR3 size: 14 residues. The germline V and J ends were trimmed by 2 bases and 5 bases, with 11 bases remaining between them. Looked up from germline, CDR1 is KGHDR and CDR2 is SFDVKD.

The sample holds many counts of this clonotype. The chain couples TRBV2 to TRBJ1-6; D might be TRBD1 (6 bases). Germline-derived CDR1 and CDR2 are SNHLY and FYNNEI. The CDR3 is 14 amino acids. The V and J ends lost 8 bases and 7 bases respectively, with 15 bases between them. The CDR3 nucleotides read TGTGCCAGCCTACCAGGGGATGGGAATTCACCCCTCCACTTT. The encoded protein is CASLPGDGNSPLHF.

At least ten counts were recorded for this clonotype. The J gene is TRBJ1-4, the V gene TRBV30; D ambiguous. Trimming took 3 bases from V and 0 from J, leaving 17 bases between them. This CDR3 spans 17 amino acids. Germline CDR1 GTSNPN, CDR2 SVGIG (reference sequence). The CDR3 bases are TGTGCCTGGAGCGGGCTAAGTGGCGGAGCAACTAATGAAAAACTGTTTTTT. This translates into CAWSGLSGGATNEKLFF.

This clonotype was seen at least ten times. J is TRBJ1-6 and V is TRBV2; 8 positions match TRBD1. V dropped 5 bases and J dropped 9; count of bases not matched to a gene: 6. The V gene's germline CDR1 is SNHLY and CDR2 FYNNEI. The CDR3 has 14 residues. CDR3 nucleotides: TGTGCCAGCAGTCCCGGACAGGGAATTTCACCCCTCCACTTT. It codes for CASSPGQGISPLHF.

This clonotype was recorded many times. As DNA, the CDR3 is TGCAGCGTTGAAGATGGAGGGATAGGCACAGATACGCAGTATTTT. As protein: CSVEDGGIGTDTQYF. V and J are TRBV29-1 and TRBJ2-3; the D gene is possibly TRBD2 (6 bases). Germline CDR1 SQVTM, CDR2 ANQGSEA. Trimming removed 0 bases at V and 1 base at J, with 11 bases between. This CDR3 contains 15 residues.

The chain carries TRBV12-3 or TRBV12-4 and TRBJ1-2; D call uncertain. Trimming took 3 bases from V and 2 from J, leaving 7 bases between them. The CDR3 loop spans 13 amino acids. CDR3 in amino acids: CASSFTLNYGYTF. CDR3 DNA sequence: TGTGCCAGCAGTTTTACCCTGAACTATGGCTACACCTTC.